This is a list of T cell receptor beta chains from one sample in a study of beta chain features in type 1 diabetes. TCRdb's table, derived via immunoSEQ multiplex PCR, lists solely in-frame clones and lacks some. The sample records 300,000 to 400,000 clones, 7% to 10% being singletons. The sequenced sample was central memory CD4+ T cells from blood. The source of these receptors is a man aged 25-45 years with type 1 diabetes. CDR3s leave out the opening cysteine and the closing phenylalanine or tryptophan.

>TRBV29-1|TRBJ1-1
SVEKVGGGTEAF
>TRBV29-1|TRBJ1-5
SATGTGQDQPQH
>TRBV10-3|TRBJ1-5
AISEERTGGPPQH
>TRBV10-2|TRBJ2-3
ASKGGADTQY
>TRBV7-2|TRBJ2-3
ASSRGGDDTQY
>TRBV18|TRBJ2-3
ASSPPSSGRTDTQY
>TRBV6-6|TRBJ1-2
ASSRQGPGYT
>TRBV5-1|TRBJ2-2
ASSLVQSNTGELF
>TRBV29-1|TRBJ2-1
SVAGLGNEQF
>TRBV28|TRBJ1-6
ASSSHTGTGDEFSFRALH
>TRBV13|TRBJ2-7
ASSSGQGIYEQY
>TRBV10-3|TRBJ2-3
AISIQGADTQY
>TRBV4-3|TRBJ2-5
ASSARLTRAQETQY
>TRBV9|TRBJ2-7
ASSAYTGGPSYEQY
>TRBV2|TRBJ1-5
ASSDGGYSNQPQH
>TRBV5-1|TRBJ2-1
ASSIQGPGGNEQF
>TRBV9|TRBJ2-3
ASSVAGYGTDTQY
>TRBV28|TRBJ2-7
ASSLSGPYEQY
>TRBV2|TRBJ1-5
ASTLTGSSNQPQH
>TRBV10-2|TRBJ2-5
ASSPNGDSQETQY
>TRBV10-3|TRBJ2-3
AISESTGTDTQY
>TRBV7-2|TRBJ2-5
ASSPRSAGEETQY
>TRBV5-1|TRBJ2-3
ASRPSSTDTQY
>TRBV2|TRBJ1-2
ASSPRQGVYT
>TRBV7-8|TRBJ2-5
ASSLSGTIQETQY
>TRBV29-1|TRBJ1-5
SVGIGASSNQPQH
>TRBV7-2|TRBJ2-1
ASSPRLASDEQF
>TRBV19|TRBJ1-5
ASSMDGNQPQH
>TRBV6-5|TRBJ2-1
ASSAGGTGPGQF